One sample yielded the 27 T cell receptor beta chains listed below, sequenced in a study of T-cell memory formation after mild COVID-19. MiXCR was run by TCRdb on the 5' RACE reads, yielding one entry per CDR3 protein. The data show roughly 200,000 distinct CDR3 sequences, 9.5% seen once. The material sequenced was PBMCs or a T cell subset sorted from them (not recorded which). These receptors came from a man between 18 and 35 years old who had mild COVID-19 (a few samples of this study predate the infection). Cell type and time point are not known.

This clonotype was counted many times. The rearrangement links TRBV18 to TRBJ2-1, with D perhaps being TRBD1 or TRBD2 (5 bases each). The CDR3 is 13 residues long. CDR1 and CDR2 (germline): KGHSH, LQKENI. V was pared by 5 bases and J by 4 bases, with 9 bases between. The DNA of the CDR3 is TGTGCCAGCTCAGGGACGGTTTACAATGAGCAGTTCTTC. Its translation: CASSGTVYNEQFF.

This clonotype was observed at least ten times. The chain uses TRBV7-9 and TRBJ2-5; the match to TRBD1 covers 9 bases. The CDR3 consists of 14 residues. V was clipped by 3 bases and J by 5 bases; unmatched bases: 4. Germline V gene sequence: CDR1 SEHNR, CDR2 FQNEAQ (reference sequence). The DNA for the CDR3 is TGTGCCAGCAGCTTCGGGACAGGGCGCGAGACCCAGTACTTC. As protein: CASSFGTGRETQYF.

This clonotype has just a few counts. The J gene is TRBJ1-2, the V gene TRBV5-1; the D is unclear. CDR1 and CDR2 from the germline V gene are SGHRS and YFSETQ. This CDR3 is 13 amino acids long. The V end was cut by 1 base, the J end by 4 bases, with 8 bases between. The CDR3: CASSLPGSYGYTF. CDR3 in DNA: TGCGCCAGCAGCTTGCCTGGGAGCTATGGCTACACCTTC.

The chain links TRBV5-5 to TRBJ2-5; no clear D. CDR1 and CDR2 (germline): SGHKS, YYEKEE (reference sequence). V was pared by 0 bases and J by 1 base, with 7 bases between. The CDR3 is 14 amino acids. The CDR3, as DNA: TGTGCCAGCAGCTTGGGACCCCGCCAAGAGACCCAGTACTTC. Protein: CASSLGPRQETQYF.

This clonotype was detected a few times. The chain joins TRBV19 to TRBJ1-2, with D possibly TRBD1 on 6 matching bases. Trimming shortened V by 6 bases and J by 4 bases, and 18 bases separated the two germline ends. Looked up from germline, CDR1 is LNHDA and CDR2 is SQIVND (reference sequence). The CDR3 spans 15 residues. The CDR3 protein is CASRERDTLSYGYTF. Written as DNA, the CDR3 is TGTGCCAGTAGAGAAAGGGACACCCTCAGCTATGGCTACACCTTC.

The table lists this clonotype with a few counts. The chain carries TRBV7-2 and TRBJ2-5; 7 nucleotides align to TRBD2. V was pared by 5 bases and J by 5 bases, with 8 bases of the junction left unmatched. This CDR3 region has 14 residues. Germline CDR1 is SGHTA and CDR2 is FQGNSA. The CDR3 region has the DNA TGTGCCAGCAGCCCTGGGACTATTTTCGAGACCCAGTACTTC. It yields the protein CASSPGTIFETQYF.

This clonotype was detected a few times. V usage is TRBV5-1 and J usage is TRBJ1-1; 8 bases match TRBD1. CDR1 is SGHRS and CDR2 is YFSETQ in the germline V gene. The CDR3 has 14 residues. The J segment lost 4 bases and the V segment lost 4 bases, leaving 6 bases of the junction unmatched. The chain's CDR3 is CASSKDRAPTEAFF. The CDR3 DNA is TGCGCCAGCAGCAAGGACAGGGCACCCACTGAAGCTTTCTTT.

The chain employs TRBV4-1 and TRBJ2-5; 8 bases fit TRBD2. Germline CDR1 and CDR2: MGHRA and YSYEKL. Trimming removed 4 bases from V and 5 bases from J; junction bases left unmatched: 6. This CDR3 spans 14 amino acids. The CDR3 DNA is TGCGCCAGCAGCCCCGGGGGGGGGTGGGAGACCCAGTACTTC. Its protein product is CASSPGGGWETQYF.

A few counts support this clonotype. The chain has TRBV6-1 and TRBJ2-1; possibly TRBD2 for D (5 bases). Looked up from germline, CDR1 is MNHNS and CDR2 is SASEGT. Trimming pared 1 base from V and 0 bases from J, leaving 13 bases between. The CDR3 extends over 17 amino acids. The CDR3 sequence: CASSEGRSGISYNEQFF. In DNA form, the CDR3 reads TGTGCCAGCAGTGAAGGCCGCTCGGGGATCTCCTACAATGAGCAGTTCTTC.

This clonotype was seen a handful of times. This chain uses TRBV7-9 with TRBJ2-3; 7 bases align to TRBD1. This CDR3 spans 15 amino acids. Germline loops: CDR1 SEHNR, CDR2 FQNEAQ (reference sequence). V was clipped by 5 bases and J by 5 bases; unmatched bases: 10. The CDR3 DNA is TGTGCCAGCAGCCCTGACAGGGACGGGGAAGATACGCAGTATTTT. This sequence encodes CASSPDRDGEDTQYF.

The V call is TRBV7-2, the J call TRBJ2-7; D perhaps matches TRBD2 (6 bases). Germline V CDR1 and CDR2: SGHTA, FQGNSA. CDR3 length equals 14 residues. V gave up 5 bases and J gave up 3 bases, with 14 bases separating them. As DNA, the CDR3 is TGTGCCAGCAGCCAACGGGGAGGATACTACGAGCAGTACGTC. The encoded protein is CASSQRGGYYEQYV.

There are a few counts of this clonotype. This chain joins TRBV7-2 and TRBJ1-4; D ambiguous. CDR3 size: 15 residues. CDR1 SGHTA and CDR2 FQGNSA come from the germline V gene. V was shortened by 6 bases and J by 8 bases, with 19 bases between the two germline ends. CDR3 DNA sequence: TGTGCCAGCAGTCAACGTGGAGGCAGAGAGGAAAAACTGTTTTTT. This codes for CASSQRGGREEKLFF.

The V gene is TRBV15, the J gene TRBJ2-7; D is unresolved. V was cut by 4 bases and J by 6 bases, with 16 bases left in between. The germline gives CDR1 LNHNV, CDR2 YYDKDF (reference sequence). This CDR3 is 14 amino acids long. In DNA, the CDR3 is TGTGCCACCAGCAAAGGGCCCCTCGGCGGCGAGCAGTACTTC. Protein: CATSKGPLGGEQYF.

The chain joins TRBV5-4 to TRBJ2-3; perhaps TRBD2 as D (5 bases). Trimming removed 1 base at V and 4 bases at J, with 13 bases between. There are 15 residues in the CDR3. Germline-derived CDR1 and CDR2 are SGHNT and YYREEE (reference sequence). The CDR3 here is CASSLNPSSPDTQYF. The DNA of the CDR3 is TGTGCCAGCAGCTTGAATCCTAGCAGTCCAGATACGCAGTATTTT.

This clonotype was recorded a few times. The chain links TRBV18 to TRBJ2-1; 7 positions match TRBD2. The length of the CDR3 is 12 residues. With 3 bases clipped from V and 8 bases from J, the junction kept 1 base outside the gene matches. Germline V gene lookup returns CDR1 KGHSH and CDR2 LQKENI. In DNA, the CDR3 is TGTGCCAGCTCACCGGGGGGGGATGAGCAGTTCTTC. Residues: CASSPGGDEQFF.

In its sample, this clonotype was seen many times. The chain links TRBV7-6 to TRBJ2-5; maybe TRBD1 (5 bases). The germline V gene encodes CDR1 SGHVS and CDR2 FNYEAQ. Trimming removed 7 bases at V and 2 bases at J, with 14 bases between. The CDR3 consists of 14 residues. CDR3 sequence (DNA): TGTGCCAGCACCCCGTGGGCAGGGCAAGAGACCCAGTACTTC. Encoded protein: CASTPWAGQETQYF.

A few counts support this clonotype. V usage is TRBV29-1 and J usage is TRBJ2-3; TRBD2 is a possible D gene (6 bases). CDR3 length: 13 amino acids. The V gene's germline CDR1 is SQVTM and CDR2 ANQGSEA. The CDR3 spells CSSAGTGTDTQYF. CDR3 bases: TGCAGTTCAGCGGGCACTGGCACAGATACGCAGTATTTT.

This clonotype has only a few counts. The V call is TRBV7-2, the J call TRBJ2-4; 7 nucleotides agree with TRBD1. Unmatched junction bases numbered 9, after V lost 4 bases and J lost 6 bases. The CDR3 totals 15 residues. Germline assignment: CDR1 SGHTA and CDR2 FQGNSA. The CDR3 here is CASSSYRGTTNIQYF. CDR3 coding DNA: TGTGCCAGCAGCTCCTACAGGGGTACGACAAACATTCAGTACTTC.

This clonotype has ten or more counts. CDR3 sequence: CSVARQDNYEQYF. The CDR3 nucleotides read TGCAGCGTCGCCCGACAGGACAACTACGAGCAGTACTTC. V usage is TRBV29-1 and J usage is TRBJ2-7; perhaps TRBD1 as D (6 bases). Germline V CDR1 and CDR2: SQVTM, ANQGSEA. Trimming stripped 6 bases from V and 3 bases from J, with 15 bases between. This CDR3 spans 13 amino acids.

Details on this clonotype: The germline gene is not matched at one end of the junction; a read error may be the cause. V gene TRBV7-7 combines with J gene TRBJ2-5, with D hard to call. The CDR3 is 13 amino acids. Germline-derived CDR1 and CDR2 are SSHAT and FNYEAQ (reference sequence). The CDR3, as DNA: TGTGCTAGCAGCTCCCTGCCGGGAGAGACCCAGTACTTC. Protein product: CASSSLPGETQYF.

The chain joins TRBV6-2 or TRBV6-3 to TRBJ1-5; tentative D call: TRBD1 (5 bases). The CDR3 is 13 amino acids. Germline V gene sequence: CDR1 MNHEY, CDR2 SVGEGT. Trimming shortened V by 2 bases and J by 13 bases, and 15 bases separated the two germline ends. CDR3 nucleotides: TGTGCCAGCAGTTACACCGACCCGGGACCGCAGCATTTT. This encodes CASSYTDPGPQHF.

The table lists this clonotype with a few counts. The chain recombines TRBV4-3 with TRBJ1-2; TRBD1 agrees at 7 bases. The junction had 4 bases not matched to a gene; V was cut back by 1 base and J by 8 bases. The CDR3 runs 13 residues. Germline V gene data show CDR1 as LGHNA and CDR2 as YSLEER. CDR3 coding DNA: TGCGCCAGCAGCCAAGCCAGGGGGGGAGGCTACACCTTC. Translation: CASSQARGGGYTF.

The chain joins TRBV29-1 to TRBJ1-4, with 8 bases identical to TRBD1. Trimming took 7 bases from V and 10 from J; bases not matched to a gene: 14. Germline lookup yields CDR1 SQVTM and CDR2 ANQGSEA. This CDR3 contains 14 residues. The DNA of the CDR3 is TGCAGCGCTGCACCCTCAGGGGGCGCAGGAAAACTGTTTTTT. Translated, it gives CSAAPSGGAGKLFF. Using reference TRBV29-1 and TRBJ1-4 for the parts outside the CDR3, the full variable domain is SAVISQKPSRDICQRGTSLTIQCQVDSQVTMMFWYRQQPGQSLTLIATANQGSEATYESGFVIDKFPISRPNLTFSTLTVSNMSPEDSSIYLCSAAPSGGAGKLFFGSGTQLSVL.

This chain links TRBV6-2 or TRBV6-3 with TRBJ2-6; no reliable D call. The germline CDR1 and CDR2 sequences are MNHEY and SVGEGT. V gave up 7 bases and J gave up 1 base, with 14 bases separating them. This CDR3 is 16 amino acids long. This CDR3 is CASNQRRSSGANVLTF. CDR3 DNA sequence: TGTGCCAGCAACCAGAGACGTAGTTCTGGGGCCAACGTCCTGACTTTC.

The chain recombines TRBV18 with TRBJ2-5; 7 nucleotides match TRBD1. The CDR3 runs 15 residues. CDR1 KGHSH and CDR2 LQKENI come from the germline V gene. V gave up 4 bases and J gave up 5 bases; unmatched junction bases: 10. This CDR3 is CASSLLDRPGETQYF. Written as DNA, the CDR3 is TGTGCCAGCTCACTCCTGGACAGGCCAGGGGAGACCCAGTACTTC.

The V gene is TRBV15, the J gene TRBJ2-1; 7 positions agree with TRBD2. The CDR3 is 14 residues long. Germline trimming cut 0 bases from V and 7 bases from J; bases unmatched to any gene: 3. Germline values: CDR1 LNHNV, CDR2 YYDKDF (reference sequence). The CDR3 region is CATSRELGGNEQFF. CDR3 DNA sequence: TGTGCCACCAGCAGAGAATTGGGGGGGAATGAGCAGTTCTTC.

This clonotype was seen at least ten times. The V and J genes are TRBV3-1 and TRBJ2-1; weak D call: TRBD1 (5 bases). The CDR3 is made up of 14 amino acids. Per the germline V gene, CDR1 is LGHDT and CDR2 is YNNKEL (reference sequence). Trimming stripped 0 bases from V and 5 bases from J, with 8 bases between. The CDR3 loop is CASSQDPRDNEQFF. The CDR3 bases are TGTGCCAGCAGCCAAGACCCCAGGGACAATGAGCAGTTCTTC.